This passage covers 18 T cell receptor beta chains from one sample sequenced in a study of Ad26.COV2.S vaccination and SARS-CoV-2 variants. This table comes from immunoSEQ multiplex PCR, and its TCRdb copy is limited to in-frame clones, with some not included. The sample contains approximately 90,000 clones, approximately 86% of which appear only once. The source was peripheral blood, collected after recovery from COVID-19. The receptor set was obtained from a human donor who had recovered from COVID-19.

In DNA form, the CDR3 reads TGTGCCAGCAGCGTAGATACAGGGGCGCCCGAAGCTTTCTTT. Its translation: CASSVDTGAPEAFF. The chain recombines TRBV9 with TRBJ1-1; TRBD1 matches 7 bases. The V and J ends lost 0 bases and 8 bases, in that order; junction bases with no gene match: 7. This CDR3 region has 14 residues. Germline V gene sequence: CDR1 SGDLS, CDR2 YYNGEE.

V usage is TRBV7-6 and J usage is TRBJ2-3, with D uncertain. The CDR3 has 13 residues. Trimming pared 0 bases from V and 7 bases from J, leaving 8 bases between. From germline, CDR1 is SGHVS and CDR2 FNYEAQ. CDR3 region: CASSLAAIHTQYF. The CDR3 DNA follows: TGTGCCAGCAGCTTAGCGGCGATACATACGCAGTATTTT.

The chain employs TRBV2 and TRBJ2-7; 9 nucleotides line up with TRBD1. After removal of 1 base from V and 0 bases from J, the junction contained 4 bases not matched to a gene. The CDR3 is 16 amino acids. CDR1 SNHLY and CDR2 FYNNEI come from the germline V gene. Written as DNA, the CDR3 is TGTGCCAGCAGTGAAGTGGGGACAGGGAGCTCCTACGAGCAGTACTTC. Protein: CASSEVGTGSSYEQYF. Full variable domain (missing parts from reference TRBV2 and TRBJ2-7): EPEVTQTPSHQVTQMGQEVILRCVPISNHLYFYWYRQILGQKVEFLVSFYNNEISEKSEIFDDQFSVERPDGSNFTLKIRSTKLEDSAMYFCASSEVGTGSSYEQYFGPGTRLTVT.

The V and J genes are TRBV2 and TRBJ1-2, with D hard to call. V lost 7 bases and J lost 3, with 9 bases in between. This CDR3 has 12 residues. Germline CDR1 reads SNHLY; CDR2 reads FYNNEI. The CDR3, as DNA: TGTGCCAGCAAGGCTGGATACTATGGCTACACCTTC. This translates into CASKAGYYGYTF.

The chain uses TRBV27 and TRBJ1-4; possibly TRBD1 for D (5 bases). This CDR3 has 15 amino acids. V dropped 2 bases and J dropped 8 bases, with 15 bases sitting between them. The V gene's germline CDR1 is MNHEY and CDR2 SMNVEV (reference sequence). CDR3 region: CASSLRGRAGEKLFF. The CDR3 coding sequence is TGTGCCAGCAGTTTACGCGGCAGGGCGGGGGAAAAACTGTTTTTT.

This clone was seen once. The V gene is TRBV7-2, the J gene TRBJ2-3, with D possibly matching TRBD2 (5 bases). Germline V CDR1 and CDR2: SGHTA, FQGNSA. V was pared by 4 bases and J by 6 bases, with 17 bases between. The CDR3 has 15 residues. CDR3 nucleotide sequence: TGTGCCAGCAGCTCCTCCCCGGGGTTCATTGATACGCAGTATTTT. Translating gives CASSSSPGFIDTQYF.

The rearrangement links TRBV12-3 or TRBV12-4 to TRBJ2-1; 7 nucleotides agree with TRBD2. This CDR3 comprises 13 residues. V lost 5 bases, J lost 12 bases, and 10 bases stayed unmatched. This CDR3 is CASSASGTQAQFF. The CDR3 DNA follows: TGTGCCAGCAGTGCTAGCGGAACTCAGGCGCAGTTCTTC.

This chain uses TRBV11-3 with TRBJ2-1; 7 nucleotides match TRBD1. The CDR3 has 13 residues. The germline CDR1 and CDR2 sequences are SGHNT and YENEEA. The V and J ends lost 5 bases and 8 bases, in that order; junction bases with no gene match: 6. The CDR3 sequence is CASSEPTGYEQFF. CDR3 in DNA: TGTGCCAGCAGCGAACCGACAGGGTATGAGCAGTTCTTC.

The chain combines TRBV4-2 with TRBJ1-3, with TRBD1 matching 7 bases. After removal of 1 base from V and 2 bases from J, the junction contained 5 bases not matched to a gene. The CDR3 has 16 amino acids. Germline CDR1 and CDR2: LGHNA and YNFKEQ. The CDR3: CASSQGQGSPGNTIYF. CDR3 nucleotide sequence: TGTGCCAGCAGCCAAGGACAGGGTAGCCCTGGAAACACCATATATTTT.

This clone has only a few counts. V is TRBV9 and J is TRBJ1-4; 7 bases are shared with TRBD1. CDR1 is SGDLS and CDR2 is YYNGEE in the germline V gene. The CDR3 loop spans 14 amino acids. Trimming removed 3 bases from V and 9 bases from J; junction bases left unmatched: 8. The CDR3 is CASSARDREQKLFF. The CDR3 DNA reads as TGTGCCAGCAGCGCCCGAGACAGGGAACAAAAACTGTTTTTT.

The CDR3 is CASSLEGRNTEAFF. The DNA for the CDR3 is TGTGCCAGCAGCTTGGAAGGGAGGAACACTGAAGCTTTCTTT. V and J are TRBV5-6 and TRBJ1-1; D not resolved. The ends were cut back, 0 bases at V and 1 base at J, with 7 bases in the middle. The germline gives CDR1 SGHDT, CDR2 YYEEEE. This CDR3 has 14 amino acids.

This sequence joins TRBV23-1 and TRBJ1-1; 12 nucleotides agree with TRBD1. TRBV23-1 is known as an ORF, though its function is uncertain. With V trimmed by 0 bases and J by 1 base, 6 bases remained unmatched. This CDR3 has 18 residues. The CDR3 is CASSQSGTGGRANTEAFF. Written as DNA, the CDR3 is TGCGCCAGCAGTCAATCGGGGACAGGGGGCCGTGCGAACACTGAAGCTTTCTTT.

The chain uses TRBV11-3 and TRBJ2-4; D gene uncertain. This CDR3 has 13 amino acids. CDR1 SGHNT and CDR2 YENEEA come from the germline V gene. V was trimmed by 7 bases and J by 2 bases, leaving 9 bases between them. The chain's CDR3 is CASKSRTKNIQYF. DNA of the CDR3: TGTGCCAGCAAGTCTCGGACCAAAAACATTCAGTACTTC.

Concerning this clone: A read error may account for a junction end that differs from germline. The V call is TRBV27, the J call TRBJ2-4; D is perhaps TRBD2 (6 bases). The CDR3 loop spans 13 amino acids. Germline V gene lookup returns CDR1 MNHEY and CDR2 SMNVEV (reference sequence). CDR3 in amino acids: CASAFPGGNVQYF. For the CDR3, the DNA is TGTGCCAGCGCCTTCCCCGGGGGAAACGTTCAGTACTTC.

The V gene is TRBV19, the J gene TRBJ1-5, with D tentatively TRBD1 (5 bases). Germline lookup yields CDR1 LNHDA and CDR2 SQIVND (reference sequence). CDR3 length equals 15 residues. V dropped 3 bases and J dropped 6 bases, with 15 bases sitting between them. CDR3 sequence reads: CASSIWGRESQPQHF. DNA of the CDR3: TGTGCCAGTAGTATCTGGGGCAGGGAGAGTCAGCCCCAGCATTTT.

The chain has TRBV7-2 and TRBJ2-1; 9 positions match TRBD2. Germline trimming cut 5 bases from V and 13 bases from J; bases unmatched to any gene: 12. The CDR3 is made up of 14 amino acids. The germline V gene encodes CDR1 SGHTA and CDR2 FQGNSA. CDR3 DNA: TGTGCCAGCAGCCCCGGGTTAGCTAGCGGGATTCAGTTCTTC. Translated: CASSPGLASGIQFF.

The chain has TRBV6-1 and TRBJ2-1; 9 nucleotides agree with TRBD2. The CDR3 sequence is 17 residues long. Trimming took 3 bases from V and 0 from J; bases not matched to a gene: 6. Germline-derived CDR1 and CDR2 are MNHNS and SASEGT. DNA for the CDR3: TGTGCCAGCAGTGACCGACTAGCGGAAAGCTCCTACAATGAGCAGTTCTTC. Its protein product is CASSDRLAESSYNEQFF.

The J gene is TRBJ1-1, the V gene TRBV18; 8 bases line up with TRBD1. This CDR3 is built from 15 residues. Losses at the gene ends were 3 bases for V and 4 bases for J; bases not matched to a gene: 7. CDR1 is KGHSH and CDR2 is LQKENI in the germline V gene. This CDR3 reads CASSPATGVGTEAFF. CDR3 sequence (DNA): TGTGCCAGCTCACCGGCGACAGGGGTGGGCACTGAAGCTTTCTTT.